This T cell receptor (beta chain) is from a study of blood T cell repertoires in COVID-19 (dated by TCRdb to 2019 to 2021). Broadly, across the study: Samples from collaborators originated in the United States, Italy and Spain and spanned both the acute and convalescent phases of COVID-19. The prospective study material was composed of cDNA or gDNA derived from T cells, B-cell-depleted T cells, or PBMCs. The dataset comprised deeply sampled blood TCRbeta repertoires from subjects exposed to, actively infected with, or recovered from COVID-19. A freely available public database, intended as a resource for researchers studying the immune response to SARS-CoV-2, is where the repertoires were released. The samples were drawn from the first 160 participants of the ongoing ImmuneRACE study and from over a thousand subjects provided by 6 global collaborators. Nearly every sample came with metadata listing a de-identified subject ID, COVID-19 status, age in years and sex. HLA class I and class II types, where available, came from metadata supplied by the sample provider rather than from assay-based typing. What the research found in general, with its limitations: How much clinical and demographic metadata was included differed by source and by participant, and the metadata was provided uncurated.

Details on this clone: Its antigen is not yet known. No qualities accompany the bases; no much larger clone lies one base away.

TCRbeta CDR3 regions were amplified from genomic DNA using the immunoSEQ Assay, a bias-controlled multiplex PCR. The study's own analysis went as follows. Nucleated cell counts per sample were estimated from amplification of reference gene primers within the assay. Sequence reads were collapsed and filtered to measure the absolute abundance of every unique TCRbeta CDR3 rearrangement. For each sample, productive Simpson clonality was calculated as the square root of Simpson's diversity index across productive rearrangements. The source is immuneACCESS, and TCRdb retained only in-frame sequences with V and J called. Part of the clones is not carried over; for the studies checked, unresolved V genes explain less than half of this, and the remainder is unexplained. V and J calls and clone size are given by that table; D and trimming were obtained from the DNA. The sample contains tens of thousands of clones, over 70% of them found a single time. The top ten clones comprise 8% to 10% of the sample.

V loses 4 bases, J loses 4 bases, and the germline ends lie 11 bases apart. The CDR3 sequence holds 13 residues, the cysteine and phenylalanine included. The sequence is cut down to CDR3 DNA, 39 bases in frame from base 1. According to the germline V gene (reference sequence), CDR1 reads SGHNT and CDR2 reads YYREEE. Collaborating institutions collected whole blood in K2EDTA tubes following their own protocols. For TCRbeta analysis, collaborators shipped samples as frozen whole blood, isolated PBMCs, or DNA extracted from either of those sample types. The chain is assembled from TRBV5-4 and TRBJ1-2; tentative D gene TRBD1, with 5 bases matching. Source material: peripheral blood. The sequence came from a human donor in a cohort sampled during active COVID-19. The bases read TGTGCCAGCAGCGCAGGGCAGGTCTATGGCTACACCTTC. Its protein reads: CASSAGQVYGYTF.